This TCR beta chain was sequenced during a study of T cell repertoires in cytomegalovirus infection. Study-wide context: Shared public TCR beta signatures pointed to both CMV infection and a matching HLA type.

TCRdb re-called the reads through MiXCR, storing one row per CDR3 protein. This sample has 230,000 or so distinct CDR3 sequences, with around 15% found just once. This clonotype showed up just a few times. Its antigen remains unidentified. Broader study findings: Dominant in the ex vivo response were TCR beta clonotypes restricted by HLA-C and specific for CMV. Summed frequency of shared TCR beta families picked out CMV carriers who also had the relevant HLA.

V shed 5 bases, J shed 7 bases, and the junction held 7 bases outside the gene matches. The CDR3 has 14 amino acids. Per the germline V gene, CDR1 is SGHTA and CDR2 is FQGNSA. The TCR originated in a human donor in good health (CMV status not recorded). Some clones in this sample may be carry-over from other donors' samples. Sequenced: CD8+ T cells from PBMCs. This rearrangement joins TRBV7-2 to TRBJ1-2; 10 bases are a match to TRBD1. The CDR3 DNA follows: TGTGCCAGCAGCGAGGTGACAGGGGGCCGTGGCTACACCTTC. Its translation: CASSEVTGGRGYTF.